Given below is one T cell receptor beta chain in context. Its antigen is as yet unknown. These data originate in a study of cytomegalovirus exposure and HLA in healthy donors. Study details: In a later analysis, the roughly 130 validation repertoires were reported to have used the same platform as the 650 to 800 first-cohort repertoires.

This table comes from immunoSEQ multiplex PCR, and its TCRdb copy is limited to in-frame clones, with some not included. The sample includes around 240,000 clones, 90% of them seen just once. General study results and limits: Listed as cytomegalovirus-associated were 170 or so TCR beta chains.

The CDR3 loop spans 19 amino acids. CDR1 is SGHKS and CDR2 is YYEKEE in the germline V gene (reference sequence). With 0 bases clipped from V and 3 bases from J, the junction kept 11 bases outside the gene matches. This sequence was found in a woman between 18 and 30 years old in good health and CMV-seronegative. This chain connects TRBV5-5 to TRBJ1-6; 8 nucleotides agree with TRBD1. The material sequenced was PBMCs. The CDR3 DNA is TGTGCCAGCAGCTTGGAACGTCGGACAGGGTTTTACTATAATTCACCCCTCCACTTT. Protein: CASSLERRTGFYYNSPLHF. The full variable domain, its missing parts supplied by reference TRBV5-5 and TRBJ1-6, is DAGVTQSPTHLIKTRGQQVTLRCSPISGHKSVSWYQQVLGQGPQFIFQYYEKEERGRGNFPDRFSARQFPNYSSELNVNALLLGDSALYLCASSLERRTGFYYNSPLHFGNGTRLTVT.